This T cell receptor (beta chain) stems from a study of PD-1 blockade in classical Hodgkin lymphoma. Study conclusions and caveats: Patients who responded completely had about the same baseline diversity as newly diagnosed patients.

The assay was immunoSEQ multiplex PCR, and TCRdb's table has in-frame clones only and misses some. The sample lists 45,000 to 50,000 clones; over 70% were seen once. This clone was observed a single time. Its antigen is undetermined. All trial patients relapsed after autologous stem cell transplantation. The clonotype originates from a human donor with classical Hodgkin lymphoma. Specimen: peripheral blood mononuclear cells (PBMCs), collected before the second cycle of nivolumab.

For the CDR3, the DNA is TGTGCCATCAGTGAGTGGGGTGACGAGCAGTACTTC. It codes for CAISEWGDEQYF. This sequence joins TRBV10-3 and TRBJ2-7; D not certain. Trimming stripped 1 base from V and 5 bases from J, with 6 bases between. CDR1 and CDR2 (germline): ENHRY, SYGVKD. The CDR3 loop spans 12 amino acids.